This note documents a single T cell receptor (beta chain) sequence. The trim removed 4 bases at V and 2 bases at J, leaving 9 bases unmatched. Germline CDR1 is SGHDT and CDR2 is YYEEEE. The CDR3 extends over 17 amino acids. This sample is part of a study of blood T cell repertoires in COVID-19. Study-wide context: Researchers got acute and convalescent COVID-19 samples from the United States, Italy and Spain. From T cells, B-cell-depleted T cells, or PBMCs came the material, which was cDNA or gDNA.

As handled by the study authors: Estimated nucleated cell counts came from reference gene primer amplification. Produced via immunoSEQ multiplex PCR; TCRdb's table is partial and in-frame only. That table is the source of V, J and clone size, and D and trimming were worked out from the DNA. The sample has about 150,000 clones, about 86% seen once. Material for sequencing was peripheral blood. This chain joins TRBV5-6 and TRBJ2-4; the match to TRBD1 covers 10 bases. The clonotype was recovered from a man between 50 and 59 years old with active or convalescent COVID-19. The CDR3 sequence: CASSPPGQGLTKNIQYF. The CDR3 DNA reads as TGTGCCAGCAGCCCTCCGGGACAGGGGTTGACCAAAAACATTCAGTACTTC.